This T cell receptor (beta chain) appears in the sequencing data of a study of T cell repertoires in aging, cancer and after chemotherapy. Study-level background: Donors were grouped into six age bands spanning 30 or younger through 70 or older.

Overall study results and limits: Rebound thymic output was suggested by rising median generation probability during chemotherapy in each cancer cohort. Compared with age-matched healthy donors, untreated hematological or solid cancer patients showed higher blood TCR clonality.

Concerning this clonotype itself: Antigen unknown.

Peripheral blood genomic DNA, not sorted cells or RNA, was the template. A mixed TRB-A/B primer pool amplified rearranged TRB by multiplex touch-down PCR. A single record per CDR3 protein comes from TCRdb applying MiXCR to the multiplex PCR reads. The data contain thousands of distinct CDR3 sequences, around 70% of them singletons. Sequences were obtained from blood. The sequence came from a human donor with a solid tumor.

Here the CDR3 reads CASSFRGTSGGLPSTDTQYF. DNA of the CDR3: TGTGCCAGCAGTTTCCGTGGGACTAGCGGGGGCCTTCCTAGCACAGATACGCAGTATTTT. J is TRBJ2-3 and V is TRBV12-3 or TRBV12-4, with 14 nucleotides matching TRBD2. The CDR3 loop spans 20 amino acids. V lost 3 bases to trimming and J lost 0 bases; unmatched junction nucleotides: 11.